The 20 T cell receptor beta chains below all came from one sample that was sequenced in a study of T cell changes during pregnancy in multiple sclerosis. Method: immunoSEQ multiplex PCR; TCRdb's copy keeps in-frame clones and lacks some. The data show about 27,000 clones, 85% to 90% seen once. Specimen: CD8+ T cells from peripheral blood mononuclear cells, collected in the second trimester of pregnancy. These receptors were taken from a female donor with multiple sclerosis, enrolled in a pregnancy study.

J is TRBJ2-7 and V is TRBV19, with TRBD2 as a possible D gene (5 bases). CDR3 length: 13 residues. V lost 3 bases, J lost 3 bases, and 9 bases lay in between. Looked up from germline, CDR1 is LNHDA and CDR2 is SQIVND (reference sequence). The CDR3 DNA reads as TGTGCCAGTAGTATCCGTGGAGGCTACGAGCAGTACTTC. Translation: CASSIRGGYEQYF.

This clone was picked up many times. V gene TRBV4-2 combines with J gene TRBJ2-2; D is uncertain. Looked up from germline, CDR1 is LGHNA and CDR2 is YNFKEQ. V lost 1 base and J lost 0, with 6 bases in between. This CDR3 has 15 residues. Written as DNA, the CDR3 is TGTGCCAGCAGCCAAGGAGACTCGAACACCGGGGAGCTGTTTTTT. This codes for CASSQGDSNTGELFF.

The chain carries TRBV6-1 and TRBJ1-5; D is unclear. Trimming left V 1 base short and J 1 base short, with 11 bases between. This CDR3 comprises 16 residues. Germline lookup yields CDR1 MNHNS and CDR2 SASEGT. The CDR3 sequence is CASSEGDSISNQPQHF. The DNA of the CDR3 is TGTGCCAGCAGTGAAGGAGACTCGATAAGCAATCAGCCCCAGCATTTT.

This chain links TRBV9 with TRBJ2-1; possibly TRBD2 for D (5 bases). The CDR3 covers 15 residues. Trimming pared 0 bases from V and 1 base from J, leaving 8 bases between. Germline CDR1 and CDR2: SGDLS and YYNGEE. The CDR3 sequence: CASSVVGGSYNEQFF. CDR3 coding DNA: TGTGCCAGCAGCGTAGTAGGAGGATCCTACAATGAGCAGTTCTTC.

The genes are TRBV5-1 and TRBJ2-5, with unresolved D. V dropped 6 bases and J dropped 7 bases, with 10 bases sitting between them. Looked up from germline, CDR1 is SGHRS and CDR2 is YFSETQ. This CDR3 region has 11 residues. CDR3 protein: CASIGSGTQYF. The CDR3 DNA sequence: TGCGCCAGCATCGGGTCGGGGACCCAGTACTTC.

The chain carries TRBV19 and TRBJ2-3, with D possibly being TRBD1 (5 bases). V was clipped by 5 bases and J by 0 bases, with 6 bases between them. This CDR3 is 13 amino acids long. CDR1 and CDR2 from the germline V gene are LNHDA and SQIVND (reference sequence). The CDR3 loop is CASSGASTDTQYF. In nucleotides, the CDR3 is TGTGCCAGTAGTGGGGCGAGCACAGATACGCAGTATTTT.

V usage is TRBV5-5 and J usage is TRBJ2-7, with 7 positions matching TRBD1. The CDR3 contains 13 residues. V gave up 5 bases and J gave up 5 bases; unmatched junction bases: 7. CDR1 and CDR2 (germline): SGHKS, YYEKEE (reference sequence). The CDR3 sequence: CASSRGGVDEQYF. DNA of the CDR3: TGTGCCAGCAGTAGAGGGGGCGTAGACGAGCAGTACTTC.

This clone was detected a few times. This chain connects TRBV6-1 to TRBJ2-1; weak D call: TRBD2 (6 bases). Germline V gene data show CDR1 as MNHNS and CDR2 as SASEGT. V lost 4 bases and J 1 base, leaving 14 bases between the germline ends. CDR3 length equals 16 residues. CDR3 sequence (DNA): TGTGCCAGCAGTGGCCTCGGGGCGGGGTCCTACAATGAGCAGTTCTTC. It codes for CASSGLGAGSYNEQFF.

The rearrangement joins TRBV19 to TRBJ2-1, with TRBD2 matching 10 bases. The CDR3 runs to 15 residues. Germline-derived CDR1 and CDR2 are LNHDA and SQIVND (reference sequence). V shed 3 bases, J shed 4 bases, and the junction held 3 bases outside the gene matches. The CDR3 is CASSIASGGYNEQFF. The CDR3 DNA reads TGTGCCAGTAGTATCGCTAGCGGGGGTTACAATGAGCAGTTCTTC.

Only one count was recorded for this clone. This sequence joins TRBV15 and TRBJ2-1, with D maybe TRBD2 (6 bases). The CDR3 consists of 14 residues. V was trimmed by 5 bases and J by 5 bases, leaving 13 bases between them. Germline V gene lookup returns CDR1 LNHNV and CDR2 YYDKDF (reference sequence). CDR3 sequence (DNA): TGTGCCACCAGCCTCCGACGCGGGAACAATGAGCAGTTCTTC. Translation gives CATSLRRGNNEQFF.

The chain carries TRBV7-8 and TRBJ2-7; 8 nucleotides align to TRBD1. This CDR3 has 15 amino acids. The germline V gene has CDR1 SGHVS and CDR2 FQNEAQ. After removal of 5 bases from V and 4 bases from J, the junction contained 10 bases not matched to a gene. CDR3 DNA sequence: TGTGCCAGCAGCCAAGAACAGGGGGTCTTTTACGAGCAGTACTTC. It is translated as CASSQEQGVFYEQYF.

The chain combines TRBV7-9 with TRBJ2-3, with 8 bases lining up with TRBD1. Losses at the gene ends were 5 bases for V and 5 bases for J; bases not matched to a gene: 9. Germline-derived CDR1 and CDR2 are SEHNR and FQNEAQ (reference sequence). CDR3 length equals 15 residues. The CDR3 region is CASSATGGGGDTQYF. CDR3 coding DNA: TGTGCCAGCAGCGCAACAGGGGGAGGAGGAGATACGCAGTATTTT.

The gene calls are TRBV15 and TRBJ1-4, with D tentatively TRBD1 (6 bases). Germline V gene data show CDR1 as LNHNV and CDR2 as YYDKDF (reference sequence). Trimming cost V 3 bases and J 8 bases, with 16 bases left between them. This CDR3 is 15 amino acids long. CDR3 in DNA: TGTGCCACCAGCAGCGAATTACAGGGAGTAGAAAAACTGTTTTTT. The encoded protein is CATSSELQGVEKLFF.

The J gene is TRBJ1-5, the V gene TRBV27, with D unresolved. This CDR3 is 14 amino acids long. V gave up 7 bases and J gave up 0 bases, with 10 bases separating them. The germline V gene has CDR1 MNHEY and CDR2 SMNVEV (reference sequence). The CDR3 is CASIALYSNQPQHF. CDR3 in DNA: TGTGCCAGCATAGCCCTCTATAGCAATCAGCCCCAGCATTTT.

This clone has a single count. This chain joins TRBV5-1 and TRBJ1-3; tentatively, D is TRBD1 (6 bases). This CDR3 spans 14 amino acids. From germline, CDR1 is SGHRS and CDR2 YFSETQ. V dropped 0 bases and J dropped 4 bases, with 8 bases sitting between them. CDR3 sequence reads: CASSLGTAGNTIYF. In nucleotides, the CDR3 is TGCGCCAGCAGCTTGGGGACAGCCGGAAACACCATATATTTT.

The chain carries TRBV19 and TRBJ1-5, with 9 positions matching TRBD1. V lost 3 bases, J lost 1 base, and 1 base stayed unmatched. The CDR3 contains 15 residues. Per the germline V gene, CDR1 is LNHDA and CDR2 is SQIVND (reference sequence). The CDR3 sequence is CASSMDRGSNQPQHF. The CDR3 DNA follows: TGTGCCAGTAGTATGGACAGGGGAAGCAATCAGCCCCAGCATTTT.

The chain combines TRBV7-6 with TRBJ2-7; a possible D gene is TRBD1 (5 bases). V was shortened by 0 bases and J by 4 bases, with 19 bases between the two germline ends. The CDR3 consists of 17 residues. Looked up from germline, CDR1 is SGHVS and CDR2 is FNYEAQ. Written as DNA, the CDR3 is TGTGCCAGCAGCTTAGCTTATCAGGGTCCCCTACTTTACGAGCAGTACTTC. Its translation is CASSLAYQGPLLYEQYF.

This sequence joins TRBV6-5 and TRBJ2-3; 8 positions match TRBD1. V trimming: 2 bases; J trimming: 6 bases; junction bases outside the gene matches: 7. The CDR3 has 15 residues. Germline lookup yields CDR1 MNHEY and CDR2 SVGAGI. CDR3 protein: CASSYTRGQGDTQYF. The CDR3 DNA sequence: TGTGCCAGCAGTTACACCAGGGGGCAAGGGGATACGCAGTATTTT.

This chain joins TRBV15 and TRBJ1-4, with 8 bases that match TRBD1. V shed 1 base, J shed 5 bases, and the junction held 6 bases outside the gene matches. The CDR3 loop spans 16 amino acids. Germline CDR1 LNHNV, CDR2 YYDKDF (reference sequence). The CDR3 DNA sequence: TGTGCCACCAGCAGAGCCCTGACAGGGGCAAATGAAAAACTGTTTTTT. This sequence encodes CATSRALTGANEKLFF.

V gene TRBV5-1 combines with J gene TRBJ1-1; 7 bases match TRBD1. V trimming: 4 bases; J trimming: 6 bases; junction bases outside the gene matches: 15. The CDR3 runs to 16 residues. The germline gives CDR1 SGHRS, CDR2 YFSETQ. In nucleotides, the CDR3 is TGCGCCAGCAGCGAGATTTCCGGGACAGTGAAGGCTGAAGCTTTCTTT. Translation gives CASSEISGTVKAEAFF.